The 31 T cell receptor beta chains in this list originate from one sample, sequenced in a study of blood T cell repertoires in COVID-19. Generated by immunoSEQ multiplex PCR, the TCRdb table keeps only in-frame clones and is missing some. This repertoire shows fewer than 350,000 clones, approximately 88% found once; its top ten account for around 1.6%. Sequencing input: peripheral blood. These receptors originate from a woman in her 30s with COVID-19, enrolled during active disease.

This chain joins TRBV7-8 and TRBJ1-6, with D possibly TRBD1 on 6 matching bases. The CDR3 has 15 amino acids. Trimming cost V 0 bases and J 7 bases, with 10 bases left between them. The germline CDR1 and CDR2 sequences are SGHVS and FQNEAQ. The CDR3 DNA follows: TGTGCCAGCAGCTTAGCGGGGGCCGGGAATTCACCCCTCCACTTT. Its translation: CASSLAGAGNSPLHF.

This clone was observed a single time. The chain combines TRBV27 with TRBJ1-1; D might be TRBD1 (6 bases). The V gene lost 7 bases and the J gene lost 11 bases, with 26 bases spanning the gap. This CDR3 contains 15 residues. Germline CDR1 is MNHEY and CDR2 is SMNVEV (reference sequence). The CDR3 here is CASKRQGHHIGLAFF. The CDR3 DNA reads as TGTGCCAGCAAGCGGCAGGGGCACCACATCGGACTTGCTTTCTTT.

V and J are TRBV19 and TRBJ1-2; a weak D match, TRBD1 (6 bases). The CDR3 length is 15 residues. The V gene's germline CDR1 is LNHDA and CDR2 SQIVND (reference sequence). V lost 5 bases and J lost 2, with 15 bases in between. The CDR3 DNA reads as TGTGCCAGTAGTGTCGAGGGGGGGTGGAACTATGGCTACACCTTC. It yields the protein CASSVEGGWNYGYTF.

The chain couples TRBV6-2 or TRBV6-3 to TRBJ2-1; D is unresolved. CDR3 length equals 16 residues. V shed 0 bases and J shed 2 bases, with 11 bases lying between them. The germline CDR1 and CDR2 sequences are MNHEY and SVGEGT. This CDR3 reads CASSYSSQTAYNEQFF. DNA of the CDR3: TGTGCCAGCAGTTACTCGAGCCAGACTGCCTACAATGAGCAGTTCTTC.

The V call is TRBV5-1, the J call TRBJ1-3; TRBD1 matches 8 bases. Germline values: CDR1 SGHRS, CDR2 YFSETQ. Germline trimming cut 4 bases from V and 1 base from J; bases unmatched to any gene: 13. The CDR3 spans 18 residues. The CDR3 DNA reads as TGCGCCAGCAGCCTTGGTTATATGGACAGGGAATCTGGAAACACCATATATTTT. This translates into CASSLGYMDRESGNTIYF.

J is TRBJ2-2 and V is TRBV4-2; possible D gene TRBD2, 6 bases. With 0 bases removed from V and 6 bases from J, the gap between germline ends came to 11 bases. The CDR3 covers 15 residues. Germline CDR1 LGHNA, CDR2 YNFKEQ. This CDR3 is CASSQELAIAGELFF. CDR3 coding DNA: TGTGCCAGCAGCCAAGAACTAGCAATAGCCGGGGAGCTGTTTTTT.

The gene calls are TRBV7-8 and TRBJ1-5; the match to TRBD1 covers 8 bases. This CDR3 contains 14 residues. V shed 5 bases, J shed 7 bases, and the junction held 7 bases outside the gene matches. The germline V gene has CDR1 SGHVS and CDR2 FQNEAQ. CDR3 loop: CASSAGQGYQPQHF. In nucleotides, the CDR3 is TGTGCCAGCAGCGCAGGACAGGGATACCAGCCCCAGCATTTT.

V gene TRBV15 combines with J gene TRBJ2-5; 12 positions match TRBD2. Germline V gene lookup returns CDR1 LNHNV and CDR2 YYDKDF (reference sequence). V shed 5 bases, J shed 5 bases, and the junction held 9 bases outside the gene matches. The CDR3 is 16 amino acids. The CDR3 loop reads CATSPRTSGDPETQYF. CDR3 in DNA: TGTGCCACCAGCCCCCGGACTAGCGGGGACCCCGAGACCCAGTACTTC.

The chain joins TRBV5-1 to TRBJ2-1, with TRBD2 matching over 9 bases. Per the germline V gene, CDR1 is SGHRS and CDR2 is YFSETQ. The ends lost 5 bases at V and 7 bases at J; junction bases unmatched: 4. CDR3 size: 13 residues. In DNA, the CDR3 is TGCGCCAGCAGGAGACTAGCGGATAATGAGCAGTTCTTC. Protein: CASRRLADNEQFF. Full variable domain (remainder filled in from reference TRBV5-1 and TRBJ2-1): KAGVTQTPRYLIKTRGQQVTLSCSPISGHRSVSWYQQTPGQGLQFLFEYFSETQRNKGNFPGRFSGRQFSNSRSEMNVSTLELGDSALYLCASRRLADNEQFFGPGTRLTVL.

The chain joins TRBV5-4 to TRBJ1-1; D not resolved. The CDR3 has 15 amino acids. Trimming stripped 0 bases from V and 1 base from J, with 10 bases between. From germline, CDR1 is SGHNT and CDR2 YYREEE (reference sequence). The CDR3 reads CASSLGRAENTEAFF. The CDR3, as DNA: TGTGCCAGCAGCTTGGGGCGGGCCGAGAACACTGAAGCTTTCTTT.

The CDR3 here is CASSPDLGTGSGETQYF. The CDR3 DNA sequence: TGTGCCAGCAGCCCCGACCTCGGGACAGGGAGTGGTGAGACCCAGTACTTC. V gene TRBV4-2 combines with J gene TRBJ2-5; 9 positions agree with TRBD1. V shed 4 bases and J 5 bases; nucleotides not matched to a gene: 14. Germline V gene data show CDR1 as LGHNA and CDR2 as YNFKEQ. The CDR3 covers 17 residues.

J is TRBJ2-1 and V is TRBV7-9, with D unclear. V lost 2 bases to trimming and J lost 4 bases, with 6 bases between them. The V gene's germline CDR1 is SEHNR and CDR2 FQNEAQ (reference sequence). The CDR3 extends over 13 amino acids. In DNA, the CDR3 is TGTGCCAGCAGCTTATCAGAATACAATGAGCAGTTCTTC. Its protein product is CASSLSEYNEQFF.

In its sample, this clone was seen once. The genes are TRBV2 and TRBJ2-3, with TRBD2 matching over 10 bases. Trimming took 7 bases from V and 4 from J; bases not matched to a gene: 11. The CDR3 has 16 residues. CDR1 is SNHLY, CDR2 FYNNEI, per germline. CDR3 nucleotides: TGTGCCAGCACTCCCTCGAGCGGGGGGGCCCCAGATACGCAGTATTTT. This translates into CASTPSSGGAPDTQYF.

V and J are TRBV4-2 and TRBJ1-6; 7 nucleotides match TRBD1. Per the germline V gene, CDR1 is LGHNA and CDR2 is YNFKEQ. The length of the CDR3 is 16 residues. The J segment lost 6 bases and the V segment lost 1 base, leaving 6 bases of the junction unmatched. DNA of the CDR3: TGTGCCAGCAGCCAAGGTCCGGGACAGACTAATTCACCCCTCCACTTT. This translates into CASSQGPGQTNSPLHF.

The V gene is TRBV11-2, the J gene TRBJ1-4; D is unresolved. Trimming removed 5 bases from V and 7 bases from J, with 11 bases in between. The germline V gene encodes CDR1 SGHAT and CDR2 FQNNGV. The CDR3 covers 13 residues. Here the CDR3 DNA reads TGTGCCAGCAGCCGCGGGGTCATTGAAAAACTGTTTTTT. This codes for CASSRGVIEKLFF.

This sequence joins TRBV5-1 and TRBJ1-1, with no clear D. The germline V gene has CDR1 SGHRS and CDR2 YFSETQ. There are 13 residues in the CDR3. V gave up 4 bases and J gave up 6 bases, with 13 bases separating them. CDR3 protein: CASSGNRVAEAFF. The CDR3 DNA reads TGCGCCAGCAGCGGCAACCGGGTGGCTGAAGCTTTCTTT.

The V call is TRBV2, the J call TRBJ1-2, with D maybe TRBD1 (5 bases). Trimming pared 6 bases from V and 4 bases from J, leaving 12 bases between. CDR1 and CDR2 (germline): SNHLY, FYNNEI. This CDR3 contains 13 residues. CDR3 DNA: TGTGCCAGCAGACCCGGGGGGGTCTATGGCTACACCTTC. This codes for CASRPGGVYGYTF.

The chain carries TRBV5-1 and TRBJ1-1, with D maybe TRBD1 (5 bases). The V end lost 1 base, the J end lost 0 bases, and 7 bases lay between the germline ends. Germline loops: CDR1 SGHRS, CDR2 YFSETQ. This CDR3 region has 14 residues. CDR3 nucleotides: TGCGCCAGCAGCTTGACACAGGTGAACACTGAAGCTTTCTTT. It translates to CASSLTQVNTEAFF. Full variable domain (missing parts from reference TRBV5-1 and TRBJ1-1): KAGVTQTPRYLIKTRGQQVTLSCSPISGHRSVSWYQQTPGQGLQFLFEYFSETQRNKGNFPGRFSGRQFSNSRSEMNVSTLELGDSALYLCASSLTQVNTEAFFGQGTRLTVV.

The V gene is TRBV7-2, the J gene TRBJ1-5; 7 bases line up with TRBD1. The CDR3 is 13 residues long. V gave up 4 bases and J gave up 6 bases; unmatched junction bases: 3. Germline lookup yields CDR1 SGHTA and CDR2 FQGNSA. CDR3 region: CASSSQGGQPQHF. The CDR3 DNA follows: TGTGCCAGCAGCTCCCAGGGGGGTCAGCCCCAGCATTTT.

The rearrangement joins TRBV6-1 to TRBJ2-5, with D possibly matching TRBD2 (6 bases). This CDR3 region has 16 residues. Germline-derived CDR1 and CDR2 are MNHNS and SASEGT. Trimming cost V 0 bases and J 5 bases, with 16 bases left between them. CDR3 bases: TGTGCCAGCAGTGAAGCGCTGGAGGGTTGGCGGGAGACCCAGTACTTC. Protein: CASSEALEGWRETQYF.

The chain uses TRBV4-2 and TRBJ1-4; 9 nucleotides agree with TRBD1. J was trimmed by 2 bases and V by 4 bases; bases with no gene match: 8. CDR1 and CDR2 from the germline V gene are LGHNA and YNFKEQ. CDR3 length equals 17 residues. In nucleotides, the CDR3 is TGTGCCAGCAGCCCCCCCGAGACAGGGGGGACTAATGAAAAACTGTTTTTT. It codes for CASSPPETGGTNEKLFF.

The genes are TRBV2 and TRBJ1-2, with 7 nucleotides matching TRBD1. V shed 9 bases and J 8 bases; nucleotides not matched to a gene: 6. In germline, CDR1 is SNHLY, CDR2 FYNNEI. The CDR3 is 11 amino acids. The CDR3 nucleotides are TGTGCCAGTACAGACAGGGAAGGCTACACCTTC. Translation gives CASTDREGYTF.

The chain is built from TRBV24-1 and TRBJ2-1; D possibly corresponds to TRBD1 (5 bases). Trimming shortened V by 3 bases and J by 8 bases, and 19 bases separated the two germline ends. Germline loops: CDR1 KGHDR, CDR2 SFDVKD. The CDR3 consists of 16 residues. The CDR3 DNA follows: TGTGCCACCAGTGATGGCACAGGTAAGCTTTTGGATGAGCAGTTCTTC. It codes for CATSDGTGKLLDEQFF.

This clone was recorded once. This chain joins TRBV7-8 and TRBJ1-2; possible D gene TRBD1, 5 bases. Germline lookup yields CDR1 SGHVS and CDR2 FQNEAQ. This CDR3 is 14 amino acids long. Trimming shortened V by 1 base and J by 5 bases, and 11 bases separated the two germline ends. The CDR3 DNA reads TGTGCCAGCAGCTTAGTGTTGGGGGGGTATGGCTACACCTTC. Its protein is CASSLVLGGYGYTF.

The V and J genes are TRBV25-1 and TRBJ2-1; D remains ambiguous. Germline CDR1 MGHDK, CDR2 SYGVNS. V lost 1 base and J 1 base, leaving 5 bases between the germline ends. The CDR3 spans 14 residues. The CDR3 bases are TGTGCCAGCAGTGAATTGGCATCCTACAATGAGCAGTTCTTC. Translated: CASSELASYNEQFF.

V gene TRBV21-1 combines with J gene TRBJ2-1; TRBD2 reflects the table's D call only, with no check against the DNA. TRBV21-1 is flagged as a pseudogene. The CDR3 runs to 18 residues. The CDR3 is CASSKEGGETSSYNEQFF. CDR3 DNA sequence: TGTGCCAGCAGCAAAGAGGGCGGGGAGACGAGCTCCTACAATGAGCAGTTCTTC.

The chain is built from TRBV11-2 and TRBJ2-3; a possible D gene is TRBD2 (5 bases). Germline-derived CDR1 and CDR2 are SGHAT and FQNNGV. The length of the CDR3 is 16 residues. The germline V and J ends were trimmed by 5 bases and 0 bases, with 15 bases remaining between them. CDR3 bases: TGTGCCAGCAGCCCCCGGGGTAGGGCTAGCACAGATACGCAGTATTTT. Translating gives CASSPRGRASTDTQYF.

This rearrangement joins TRBV7-2 to TRBJ2-3, with D tentatively TRBD2 (5 bases). The V and J ends lost 5 bases and 2 bases respectively, with 20 bases between them. CDR1 and CDR2 (germline): SGHTA, FQGNSA. This CDR3 has 17 amino acids. The CDR3 reads CASSPLGVAPYTDTQYF. DNA of the CDR3: TGTGCCAGCAGCCCCCTCGGGGTGGCACCTTACACAGATACGCAGTATTTT.

This clone appeared a single time. This CDR3 fails to terminate in the conserved phenylalanine or tryptophan, so it likely reflects a read error. The DNA is left out, because the CDR3 cannot be placed on it with certainty; the CDR3 is given as TCRdb lists it. This chain connects TRBV9 to TRBJ1-4; the table's D call TRBD1 went unverified against the DNA. Germline V CDR1 and CDR2: SGDLS, YYNGEE. The CDR3 length equals 8 residues, ends included. The CDR3 region is CASSPSQA.

This clone was seen just once. The V gene is TRBV4-1, the J gene TRBJ2-4; 7 bases align to TRBD1. Germline V gene data show CDR1 as MGHRA and CDR2 as YSYEKL. CDR3 length: 14 amino acids. The J segment lost 4 bases and the V segment lost 3 bases, leaving 3 bases of the junction unmatched. CDR3 sequence (DNA): TGCGCCAGCAGCCACGGACAGGTAAAAAACATTCAGTACTTC. Translation gives CASSHGQVKNIQYF.

V is TRBV7-9 and J is TRBJ1-6; D call uncertain. The germline V gene encodes CDR1 SEHNR and CDR2 FQNEAQ (reference sequence). Trimming pared 3 bases from V and 3 bases from J, leaving 6 bases between. CDR3 length: 14 amino acids. The CDR3 sequence: CASSLTFYNSPLHF. The CDR3 DNA follows: TGTGCCAGCAGCTTGACTTTCTATAATTCACCCCTCCACTTT. Supplemented by reference TRBV7-9 and TRBJ1-6, the full variable domain reads DTGVSQNPRHKITKRGQNVTFRCDPISEHNRLYWYRQTLGQGPEFLTYFQNEAQLEKSRLLSDRFSAERPKGSFSTLEIQRTEQGDSAMYLCASSLTFYNSPLHFGNGTRLTVT.